This entry features one TCR beta chain sequence. An end of the junction does not agree with germline; a read error may underlie this. The CDR3 covers 14 residues. Germline V gene lookup returns CDR1 SGHTA and CDR2 FQGNSA. This sample is part of a study of early T cells in non-severe SARS-CoV-2 infection. MiXCR, run by TCRdb on the 5' RACE reads, gives a single entry per CDR3 protein. This table holds more than 65,000 distinct CDR3 sequences, around 13% found once. The TCR comes from an adult who was a healthcare worker with PCR-confirmed SARS-CoV-2 infection or an uninfected control (not recorded which). The chain recombines TRBV7-2 with TRBJ1-5, with a possible D match to TRBD1 (5 bases). Source material: whole blood. The CDR3 coding sequence is TGTGCCAGCAGTTTAGACAGCGGCAATCAGCCCCAGCATTTT. Its protein product is CASSLDSGNQPQHF.